The 24 T cell receptor beta chains in this list originate from one sample, sequenced in a study of T cells in Graves' hyperthyroidism and ophthalmopathy. Amplification yielded TCR beta CDR3 regions, with RNA transcripts as the source. Primed by the HTBI set, a first-round RT-PCR was run on the TCR CDR3. TCRdb recomputed calls from the multiplex PCR reads with MiXCR, one row per CDR3 protein. The sample consists of 300,000 to 450,000 distinct CDR3 sequences, 25% of them appearing once. Sequenced material: blood. These receptors were obtained from a man aged 45-65 years with Graves' hyperthyroidism.

This chain connects TRBV5-1 to TRBJ2-7; D uncertain. CDR3 length: 12 amino acids. The germline gives CDR1 SGHRS, CDR2 YFSETQ. The V end lost 4 bases, the J end lost 5 bases, and 10 bases lay between the germline ends. CDR3 amino acids: CASSQFGDEQYF. The CDR3 DNA reads as TGCGCCAGCAGCCAATTTGGGGACGAGCAGTACTTC.

The chain couples TRBV4-2 to TRBJ2-7; 13 bases are shared with TRBD2. The CDR3 totals 16 residues. Trimming at V came to 2 bases and at J to 2 bases, leaving 3 bases not matched to a gene. CDR1 is LGHNA and CDR2 is YNFKEQ in the germline V gene. The CDR3 loop reads CASSQRTSGGTYEQYF. The CDR3 coding sequence is TGTGCCAGCAGCCAAAGGACTAGCGGGGGTACCTACGAGCAGTACTTC.

This clonotype was recorded at least ten times. The chain recombines TRBV7-3 with TRBJ2-5, with 12 bases lining up with TRBD1. Germline V CDR1 and CDR2: SGHTA, FQGTGA. The CDR3 consists of 15 residues. V lost 1 base, J lost 5 bases, and 2 bases stayed unmatched. CDR3 residues: CASSLIGTGGETQYF. CDR3 coding DNA: TGTGCCAGCAGCTTAATAGGGACAGGGGGCGAGACCCAGTACTTC.

This clonotype was counted many times. The rearrangement joins TRBV6-1 to TRBJ2-7; D may be TRBD1 or TRBD2 (5 bases each). The CDR3 consists of 14 residues. V was trimmed by 6 bases and J by 2 bases, leaving 14 bases between them. Germline lookup yields CDR1 MNHNS and CDR2 SASEGT. The CDR3 sequence: CASRTGTEPYEQYF. The CDR3 bases are TGTGCCAGCAGGACCGGGACGGAGCCCTACGAGCAGTACTTC.

In its sample, this clonotype was seen many times. V is TRBV11-2 and J is TRBJ2-3; TRBD1 or TRBD2 may be the D gene (5 bases each). The CDR3 length is 14 residues. V lost 5 bases and J 4 bases, leaving 13 bases between the germline ends. Germline CDR1 reads SGHAT; CDR2 reads FQNNGV. CDR3 loop: CASSRPGRPDTQYF. The CDR3 nucleotides read TGTGCCAGCAGCCGTCCGGGACGGCCAGATACGCAGTATTTT.

The genes are TRBV27 and TRBJ2-7; no firm D call. V was pared by 10 bases and J by 2 bases, with 15 bases between. The CDR3 extends over 13 amino acids. CDR1 is MNHEY and CDR2 is SMNVEV in the germline V gene (reference sequence). The CDR3 spells CATSVGFPYEQYF. CDR3 nucleotides: TGTGCCACCTCGGTAGGGTTCCCCTACGAGCAGTACTTC.

This chain joins TRBV4-1 and TRBJ2-3; TRBD1 might be the D (5 bases). V was pared by 0 bases and J by 2 bases, with 18 bases between. CDR1 is MGHRA and CDR2 is YSYEKL in the germline V gene. CDR3 length equals 18 residues. This CDR3 reads CASSQDHGTGVITDTQYF. The CDR3 nucleotides read TGCGCCAGCAGCCAAGACCATGGAACAGGTGTAATCACAGATACGCAGTATTTT.

This clonotype has more than one count but fewer than ten. J is TRBJ1-4 and V is TRBV19; 10 nucleotides line up with TRBD1. The CDR3 totals 15 residues. Trimming at V came to 4 bases and at J to 7 bases, leaving 6 bases not matched to a gene. Looked up from germline, CDR1 is LNHDA and CDR2 is SQIVND (reference sequence). The CDR3 DNA is TGTGCCAGTAGTAGTCCGGGACAGGGGATTGAAAAACTGTTTTTT. Protein sequence: CASSSPGQGIEKLFF.

This clonotype was observed a few times. The chain recombines TRBV5-1 with TRBJ2-2; no definite D call. Deletions cut 1 base from V and 1 base from J, with 8 bases between. Germline lookup yields CDR1 SGHRS and CDR2 YFSETQ. The CDR3 has 15 amino acids. The CDR3 DNA sequence: TGCGCCAGCAGCTTGAGTGCAAGGAACACCGGGGAGCTGTTTTTT. The encoded protein is CASSLSARNTGELFF.

A few counts support this clonotype. One base away lies a much larger clone, so this may be a sequencing read error. The rearrangement uses TRBV28 and TRBJ1-1; 10 bases agree with TRBD1. The CDR3 is 15 residues long. J gave up 1 base and V 6 bases, and 5 bases lay outside the gene matches. Germline assignment: CDR1 MDHEN and CDR2 SYDVKM. The CDR3 reads CASRGRDRGNTEAFF. In DNA, the CDR3 is TGTGCCAGCAGGGGAAGGGACAGGGGGAACACTGAAGCTTTCTTT.

This clonotype occurred a few times. V gene TRBV28 combines with J gene TRBJ2-1; 11 bases agree with TRBD1. The CDR3 contains 15 residues. V lost 6 bases and J lost 8; bases outside the gene matches: 9. Per the germline V gene, CDR1 is MDHEN and CDR2 is SYDVKM. The DNA of the CDR3 is TGTGCCAGCAGATTGACGGGACAGGGGGGGCATGAGCAGTTCTTC. Encoded protein: CASRLTGQGGHEQFF.

This sequence joins TRBV6-5 and TRBJ2-7; D perhaps matches TRBD1 (7 bases). Trimming left V 2 bases short and J 3 bases short, with 14 bases between. The germline CDR1 and CDR2 sequences are MNHEY and SVGAGI. This CDR3 region has 15 residues. The CDR3 bases are TGTGCCAGCAGTTACGGCGCGGGACAGCGCTACGAGCAGTACTTC. The encoded protein is CASSYGAGQRYEQYF.

The J gene is TRBJ2-7, the V gene TRBV27, with unresolved D. The CDR3 covers 16 residues. The V and J ends lost 0 bases and 2 bases respectively, with 14 bases between them. Germline CDR1 MNHEY, CDR2 SMNVEV (reference sequence). Here the CDR3 reads CASSLSLGRIPYEQYF. CDR3 nucleotides: TGTGCCAGCAGTTTATCGCTGGGCAGGATCCCCTACGAGCAGTACTTC.

The CDR3 sequence is CASAGYHGGNQPQHF. The CDR3 DNA is TGTGCCAGCGCCGGGTATCACGGGGGCAATCAGCCCCAGCATTTT. The chain combines TRBV6-5 with TRBJ1-5; the D is unclear. There are 15 residues in the CDR3. The V end lost 8 bases, the J end lost 2 bases, and 16 bases lay between the germline ends. Germline CDR1 reads MNHEY; CDR2 reads SVGAGI.

The CDR3 DNA reads as TGTGCCAGCAGTTTAAAAGGGTATAATTCACCCCTCCACTTT. Residues: CASSLKGYNSPLHF. This chain links TRBV12-3 or TRBV12-4 with TRBJ1-6; no clear D gene. V lost 2 bases and J 4 bases, leaving 6 bases between the germline ends. The CDR3 consists of 14 residues.

This clonotype was observed a few times. This chain uses TRBV6-2 or TRBV6-3 with TRBJ2-3; D may be TRBD1 (5 bases). Germline values: CDR1 MNHEY, CDR2 SVGEGT. The CDR3 is 12 amino acids. V lost 7 bases and J lost 7, with 12 bases in between. Written as DNA, the CDR3 is TGTGCCAGCAAAGACAGCCCTAATACGCAGTATTTT. It translates to CASKDSPNTQYF.

Turning to this clonotype: A read error may produce the germline difference seen at one junction end. The V and J genes are TRBV9 and TRBJ1-2; 7 nucleotides match TRBD1. The CDR3 is made up of 14 amino acids. From germline, CDR1 is SGDLS and CDR2 YYNGEE. CDR3 bases: TGCGCCAGCAGCGCCCCCGGGACAGTCTATGGCTACACCTTC. It codes for CASSAPGTVYGYTF.

This sequence joins TRBV25-1 and TRBJ2-5; 8 bases line up with TRBD1. Germline CDR1 MGHDK, CDR2 SYGVNS. With 5 bases clipped from V and 5 bases from J, the junction kept 10 bases outside the gene matches. The CDR3 sequence is 15 residues long. The CDR3 sequence is CASSRNRGDRETQYF. Written as DNA, the CDR3 is TGTGCCAGCAGTCGAAACAGGGGGGACCGGGAGACCCAGTACTTC.

This clonotype appeared many times. J is TRBJ2-1 and V is TRBV5-1; D might be TRBD2 (5 bases). The V and J ends lost 3 bases and 9 bases respectively, with 13 bases between them. Germline lookup yields CDR1 SGHRS and CDR2 YFSETQ. CDR3 size: 13 residues. CDR3 protein: CASSWGSGSEQFF. In nucleotides, the CDR3 is TGCGCCAGCAGCTGGGGAAGCGGAAGTGAGCAGTTCTTC.

This clonotype was observed at least ten times. V is TRBV27 and J is TRBJ2-7; D is possibly TRBD1 (6 bases). From germline, CDR1 is MNHEY and CDR2 SMNVEV (reference sequence). CDR3 size: 14 residues. V was trimmed by 3 bases and J by 3 bases, leaving 12 bases between them. The CDR3 here is CASSLSRGHYEQYF. The CDR3 nucleotides read TGTGCCAGCAGTTTGTCCAGGGGACACTACGAGCAGTACTTC.

This sequence joins TRBV11-3 and TRBJ2-2; D may match TRBD1 or TRBD2 (5 bases each). Germline V gene data show CDR1 as SGHNT and CDR2 as YENEEA. This CDR3 is 16 amino acids long. V gave up 5 bases and J gave up 3 bases, with 16 bases separating them. In nucleotides, the CDR3 is TGTGCCAGCAGCCGAGGGGCGGACCTCCACACCGGGGAGCTGTTTTTT. The encoded protein is CASSRGADLHTGELFF.

CDR3 loop: CSVGDRGGEKLFF. CDR3 nucleotides: TGCAGCGTTGGGGACAGGGGGGGTGAAAAACTGTTTTTT. This chain connects TRBV29-1 to TRBJ1-4; 11 nucleotides align to TRBD1. J was trimmed by 7 bases and V by 4 bases; bases with no gene match: 2. The germline gives CDR1 SQVTM, CDR2 ANQGSEA. The CDR3 contains 13 residues.

This clonotype appeared a few times. The chain carries TRBV5-1 and TRBJ2-5; weak D call: TRBD2 (5 bases). The CDR3 has 14 amino acids. Trimming pared 7 bases from V and 2 bases from J, leaving 15 bases between. From germline, CDR1 is SGHRS and CDR2 YFSETQ. CDR3 region: CASQPGGLQETQYF. The DNA for the CDR3 is TGCGCCAGCCAACCGGGTGGACTGCAAGAGACCCAGTACTTC.

V usage is TRBV7-9 and J usage is TRBJ2-1; a possible D gene is TRBD2 (6 bases). Germline CDR1 reads SEHNR; CDR2 reads FQNEAQ (reference sequence). Trimming took 11 bases from V and 6 from J, leaving 20 bases between them. The CDR3 is 14 residues long. CDR3: CASQGAGRSNEQFF. The CDR3 coding sequence is TGTGCCTCCCAGGGCGCGGGAAGGTCCAATGAGCAGTTCTTC. The entire variable domain, with the rest obtained from reference TRBV7-9 and TRBJ2-1, is as follows: DTGVSQNPRHKITKRGQNVTFRCDPISEHNRLYWYRQTLGQGPEFLTYFQNEAQLEKSRLLSDRFSAERPKGSFSTLEIQRTEQGDSAMYLCASQGAGRSNEQFFGPGTRLTVL.